Listed below are T cell receptor beta chains from one sample, sequenced in a study of blood T cell repertoires in COVID-19. Using immunoSEQ multiplex PCR, the repertoire was profiled, and TCRdb retains in-frame clones only, with some absent. The table lists about 190,000 clones, less than 80% of them singletons, with about 13% in the top ten. Sequencing was carried out using peripheral blood. These TCRs come from a man in his forties or fifties who had recovered from COVID-19. Each CDR3 is given with its conserved first and last residue. A D gene is named only where the DNA matches it firmly. Some rows mark clone size as missing; the rest say once, few, many or name a class of expanded clone.

>TRBJ2-3|-|TRBD1|TRBV11-2
TGTGCCAGCAGCCCGCACTACAGGGGGCTCCCTTCCACAGATACGCAGTATTTT
CASSPHYRGLPSTDTQYF
>TRBJ1-2|once|TRBD1|TRBV30
TGTGCCTGGGGGACAGGGAGCAACTATGGCTACACCTTC
CAWGTGSNYGYTF
>TRBJ2-7|once|TRBD2|TRBV5-1
TGCGCCAGCAGCGGTTGGGGCGGGAGGGCCCGGAACTACGAGCAGTACTTC
CASSGWGGRARNYEQYF
>TRBJ2-7|-|TRBD1|TRBV3-1/TRBV3-2
TGTGCCAGCAGCCGAACCGGGACAGGGTACGAGCAGTACTTC
CASSRTGTGYEQYF
>TRBJ2-5|once|-|TRBV18
TGTGCCAGCTCATTGATGTCGGGGTCGGGACAAGAGACCCAGTACTTC
CASSLMSGSGQETQYF
>TRBJ2-1|few|TRBD2|TRBV4-2
TGTGCCAGCAGCCAAGTGACAATAGCGGGAGGGCCTAGGGAGCAGTTCTTC
CASSQVTIAGGPREQFF
>TRBJ2-5|-|TRBD2|TRBV28
TGTGCCAGCAGTTTGTTGCGGGGGACTCTTGGGACCCAGTACTTC
CASSLLRGTLGTQYF
>TRBJ2-2|-|-|TRBV19
TGTGCCAGTAGTCTGCGGACAGCCGGGGAGCTGTTTTTT
CASSLRTAGELFF
>TRBJ2-3|-|TRBD2|TRBV7-2
TGTGCCAGCAGCCTCAGGACTAGCGGGAGAAAGGATACGCAGTATTTT
CASSLRTSGRKDTQYF
>TRBJ1-4|-|-|TRBV25-1
TGTGCCAGCAGTGACCCCCAGGGGCAGATTAATGAAAAACTGTTTTTT
CASSDPQGQINEKLFF
>TRBJ1-2|-|-|TRBV5-1
TGCGCCAGCAGCTTGGCTTTGGGTGAGGGCTATGGCTACACCTTC
CASSLALGEGYGYTF
>TRBJ2-7|-|TRBD1|TRBV25-1
TGTGCCAGCAGTGAAACAGGGGGACTCTCCTACGAGCAGTACTTC
CASSETGGLSYEQYF
>TRBJ2-2|-|-|TRBV5-1
TGCGCCAGCACACCATTTCAGGGGACGAACACCGGGGAGCTGTTTTTT
CASTPFQGTNTGELFF
>TRBJ2-1|-|TRBD2|TRBV25-1
TGTGCCAGCAGTCCTACGGGGGGGTTCAATGAGCAGTTCTTC
CASSPTGGFNEQFF
>TRBJ1-3|-|TRBD1|TRBV30
TGTGCCTGGAACCGGTGGACAGGGGGCTCCGGAAACACCATATATTTT
CAWNRWTGGSGNTIYF
>TRBJ2-7|-|-|TRBV7-2
TGTGCCAGCAGCTTAGGGGGCGGGAACTCCTACGAGCAGTACTTC
CASSLGGGNSYEQYF
>TRBJ1-5|-|TRBD1|TRBV15
TGTGCCACCAGCAGAGATACGGACAGGATCGGTCAGCCCCAGCATTTT
CATSRDTDRIGQPQHF
>TRBJ2-7|few|-|TRBV5-6
TGTGCCAGCAGCCGGGGTTACGAGCAGTACTTC
CASSRGYEQYF
>TRBJ2-2|once|TRBD1|TRBV19
TGTGCCAGTGGCGGGACAGGGGTCACCGGGGAGCTGTTTTTT
CASGGTGVTGELFF
>TRBJ1-4|-|-|TRBV11-2
TGTGCCAGCAGCTTCAGGGTATTTAATGAAAAACTGTTTTTT
CASSFRVFNEKLFF
>TRBJ1-1|few|-|TRBV7-3
TGTGCCAGCAGCTTATCAGGGGTAGGTGGCACTGAAGCTTTCTTT
CASSLSGVGGTEAFF
>TRBJ2-7|-|TRBD2|TRBV7-2
TGTGCCAGCAGCTTTTCCTTACTAGCGGGAGGTTACAACGAGCAGTACTTC
CASSFSLLAGGYNEQYF
>TRBJ1-1|-|TRBD1|TRBV3-1/TRBV3-2
TGTGCCAGCAGCCAGGCAGGGGGGGCTTTCTTT
CASSQAGGAFF
>TRBJ2-1|once|-|TRBV6-5
TGTGCCAGCAGTTACTCGCGCAGCGGTGCTTACAATGAGCAGTTCTTC
CASSYSRSGAYNEQFF
>TRBJ1-1|-|-|TRBV11-2
TGTGCCAGCAGCTTAGGGGGCCGGCGCGGGGGCACTGAAGCTTTCTTT
CASSLGGRRGGTEAFF
>TRBJ2-5|-|TRBD2|TRBV2
TGTGCCAGCAGGTCCGGGACTAGCGGGATAGGAGAGACCCAGTACTTC
CASRSGTSGIGETQYF
>TRBJ1-2|-|TRBD1|TRBV4-2
TGTGCCAGCAGCCGGCGACAGGGAGAAGAGTATGGCTACACCTTC
CASSRRQGEEYGYTF
>TRBJ1-2|-|-|TRBV9
TGTGCCAGCAGCGTAGCGCCCCGACAGAGCTATGGCTACACCTTC
CASSVAPRQSYGYTF
>TRBJ2-7|-|TRBD1|TRBV4-1
TGCGCCAGCAGCCCATCCGGGACAGGGGGCGGGCCCCTCTACGAGCAGTACTTC
CASSPSGTGGGPLYEQYF
>TRBJ2-3|-|TRBD2|TRBV7-9
TGTGCCAGCAACCTCGGGCTGGGACTAGCGGGAGGATCAGATACGCAGTATTTT
CASNLGLGLAGGSDTQYF
>TRBJ1-1|-|-|TRBV4-3
TGCGCCAGCAGCCAAAATACAGGGCAATTGGGGTTCACTGAAGCTTTCTTT
CASSQNTGQLGFTEAFF
>TRBJ2-7|-|TRBD2|TRBV19
TGTGCCAGTAGCCCGCGGACTAGCGGAAATTTCTACGAGCAGTACTTC
CASSPRTSGNFYEQYF